The rows below give T cell receptor beta chains drawn from one sample of a study of cytomegalovirus exposure and HLA in healthy donors. Profiling relied on immunoSEQ multiplex PCR, and the TCRdb table lists in-frame clones only, not all of them. The sample has some 91,000 clones, roughly 86% seen once; the top ten hold approximately 10%. The specimen sequenced was PBMCs. The source of these receptors is a man in his thirties or forties in good health and CMV-seropositive. Both conserved end residues are part of each CDR3. Each record gives: V gene, J gene, D gene, CDR3 DNA, CDR3 protein. D genes are given only for firm matches.

TRBV6-5	TRBJ2-1	TRBD2	TGTGCCAGCAGCCGTACTAGCGGGGGTCGAAATGAGCAGTTCTTC	CASSRTSGGRNEQFF
TRBV5-6	TRBJ2-1	NA	TGTGCCAGCAGCCCTGTTGGCCGCCGCTCCTACAATGAGCAGTTCTTC	CASSPVGRRSYNEQFF
TRBV19	TRBJ1-5	NA	TGTGCCAGTAGTAAGGACAGTACCGTTGCGCGGCCCCAGCATTTT	CASSKDSTVARPQHF
TRBV29-1	TRBJ2-1	NA	TGCAGCGTTGAAGATCTTTTACACAGGGGCGGGAACAATGAGCAGTTCTTC	CSVEDLLHRGGNNEQFF
TRBV6-6	TRBJ2-1	TRBD2	TGTGCCAGCAGTACCCCCCTGATAGCGGGAGGCAATGAGCAGTTCTTC	CASSTPLIAGGNEQFF
TRBV2	TRBJ1-1	NA	TGTGGCAGCATTATGAGGGTCATTTTTTTGACTGAAGCTTTCTTT	CGSIMRVIFLTEAFF
TRBV5-6	TRBJ2-1	TRBD2	TGTGCCAGCAACTTAGCGGGAGGGAGCGACAGTGAGCAGTTCTTC	CASNLAGGSDSEQFF
TRBV7-3	TRBJ2-1	NA	TGTGCCAGCAGCTTGAGCGGAACCTACAATGAGCAGTTCTTC	CASSLSGTYNEQFF
TRBV27	TRBJ2-7	NA	TGTGCCAGCAGTTTAGGGGGACAAGCCTACGAGCAGTACTTC	CASSLGGQAYEQYF
TRBV5-5	TRBJ2-1	NA	TGTGCCAGCAGGCCCCCCGGGACACCTTACAATGAGCAGTTCTTC	CASRPPGTPYNEQFF
TRBV28	TRBJ1-4	TRBD1	TGTGCCAGCAGCGACAGCCGGGACAGAGCTAATGAAAAACTGTTTTTT	CASSDSRDRANEKLFF
TRBV19	TRBJ2-1	NA	TGTGCCAGTAGTATAGCGGACACCGGCGGTGAGCAGTTCTTC	CASSIADTGGEQFF
TRBV2	TRBJ1-2	NA	TGTGCCAGCAGTGAAGAGGGAGCGATATATGGCTACACCTTC	CASSEEGAIYGYTF